This T cell receptor beta chain was found in a study of blood T cell repertoires in COVID-19. Study overall: Sites in the United States, Italy and Spain provided acute and convalescent COVID-19 samples.

Here immunoSEQ multiplex PCR was the method, and the copy in TCRdb shows in-frame clones only, minus some. The sample shows about 250,000 clones, 86% of them seen only once. Unmatched junction bases numbered 15, after V lost 5 bases and J lost 4 bases. This CDR3 comprises 18 residues. CDR1 and CDR2 (germline): MNHEY, SMNVEV (reference sequence). Participants spanned ages about 18 to 90 years and resided in about 25 US areas. In Cohort 3, a recovered donor had either two negative PCRs, clearance, or symptom resolution. The TCR comes from a man aged 35-49 years who had recovered from COVID-19. The rearrangement joins TRBV27 to TRBJ2-3; TRBD2 agrees at 10 bases. Sequenced input: PBMCs or T cells enriched from blood (not recorded which). This CDR3 reads CASSPYISGRRGADTQYF. CDR3 coding DNA: TGTGCCAGCAGTCCCTATATTAGCGGGAGGAGGGGCGCAGATACGCAGTATTTT.